The 24 T cell receptor beta chains below were found in one sample sequenced in a study of cytomegalovirus exposure and HLA in healthy donors (dated by TCRdb to the late 2010s). The library was generated by the immunoSEQ multiplex PCR assay. A mixture of 60 forward primers for TCR Vbeta segments and 13 reverse primers for TCR Jbeta segments was used in the multiplex PCR. The table comes from immuneACCESS by way of TCRdb, which keeps in-frame sequences with V and J called. Part of the clones is missing from these tables; in studies checked, under half for an unresolved V gene and the rest for unknown reasons. The sample has over 150,000 clones on record, roughly three quarters of them singletons. The leading ten clones occupy around 3.1% of the sample. The sample was PBMCs. The receptors originated from a woman aged 50 to 60 in good health and CMV-seropositive.

V gene TRBV11-2 combines with J gene TRBJ2-3, with D maybe TRBD2 (5 bases). The germline V gene encodes CDR1 SGHAT and CDR2 FQNNGV. V lost 5 bases and J 4 bases, leaving 16 bases between the germline ends. The CDR3 extends over 15 amino acids. CDR3 coding DNA: TGTGCCAGCAGCCTCCTGATGGGGAGCGCAGATACGCAGTATTTT. Amino acids: CASSLLMGSADTQYF.

V usage is TRBV5-6 and J usage is TRBJ1-3, with D perhaps TRBD1 (5 bases). This CDR3 is built from 18 residues. Germline V lookup: CDR1 SGHDT, CDR2 YYEEEE. Between the trimmed V and J ends, which lost 4 bases and 3 bases, there was a span of 23 bases. The DNA of the CDR3 is TGTGCCAGCAGCCTATTACAGGTCGGATTGGCGGTTGGAAACACCATATATTTT. This codes for CASSLLQVGLAVGNTIYF.

This clone showed up just a few times. DNA of the CDR3: TGTGCCTGGAAACCGATCGGGTACACAGATACGCAGTATTTT. The encoded protein is CAWKPIGYTDTQYF. The rearrangement joins TRBV30 to TRBJ2-3, with unresolved D. Germline CDR1 reads GTSNPN; CDR2 reads SVGIG (reference sequence). The V gene lost 4 bases and the J gene lost 2 bases, with 13 bases spanning the gap. The CDR3 has 14 residues.

CDR3 DNA sequence: TGCGCCAGCAGCCAAGGCTCAGGTCCCTACGAGCAGTACTTC. It yields the protein CASSQGSGPYEQYF. The chain is built from TRBV4-3 and TRBJ2-7; D remains ambiguous. V gave up 1 base and J gave up 2 bases, with 9 bases separating them. The CDR3 has 14 amino acids. Germline CDR1 is LGHNA and CDR2 is YSLEER.

The chain links TRBV10-2 to TRBJ2-1, with 12 positions matching TRBD2. Germline loops: CDR1 WSHSY, CDR2 SAAADI. J gave up 9 bases and V 7 bases, and 13 bases lay outside the gene matches. This CDR3 has 16 residues. The chain's CDR3 is CASTTQTSGSGSEQFF. CDR3 bases: TGCGCCAGCACCACCCAGACTAGCGGGAGTGGAAGTGAGCAGTTCTTC.

The chain joins TRBV30 to TRBJ1-2; perhaps TRBD1 as D (6 bases). The CDR3 has 14 residues. Germline V gene sequence: CDR1 GTSNPN, CDR2 SVGIG (reference sequence). Trimming stripped 5 bases from V and 3 bases from J, with 16 bases between. The CDR3 is CAWAAGGAYYGYTF. CDR3 nucleotides: TGTGCCTGGGCCGCCGGGGGGGCTTACTATGGCTACACCTTC.

The chain links TRBV30 to TRBJ2-3; 7 nucleotides align to TRBD1. The CDR3 is 14 amino acids. V trimming: 2 bases; J trimming: 2 bases; junction bases outside the gene matches: 4. The germline CDR1 and CDR2 sequences are GTSNPN and SVGIG (reference sequence). CDR3 sequence: CAWSRGRTTDTQYF. The CDR3 DNA is TGTGCCTGGAGTAGGGGGCGGACCACAGATACGCAGTATTTT.

The V call is TRBV7-2, the J call TRBJ2-1; D perhaps matches TRBD2 (6 bases). Germline V lookup: CDR1 SGHTA, CDR2 FQGNSA. Trimming took 2 bases from V and 2 from J, leaving 10 bases between them. This CDR3 is built from 15 residues. For the CDR3, the DNA is TGTGCCAGCAGCTTAACGGGAGACACCTACAATGAGCAGTTCTTC. Translated, it gives CASSLTGDTYNEQFF.

V is TRBV28 and J is TRBJ2-1, with 8 bases identical to TRBD2. Per germline, CDR1 MDHEN and CDR2 SYDVKM. Germline trimming cut 3 bases from V and 5 bases from J; bases unmatched to any gene: 6. This CDR3 region has 15 residues. As DNA, the CDR3 is TGTGCCAGCAGTTTGGCAGCGGGAGTCGACAATGAGCAGTTCTTC. Amino acids: CASSLAAGVDNEQFF.

V gene TRBV2 combines with J gene TRBJ2-2, with 12 bases identical to TRBD2. The CDR3 has 17 residues. J gave up 7 bases and V 6 bases, and 12 bases lay outside the gene matches. Germline CDR1 SNHLY, CDR2 FYNNEI. The CDR3 bases are TGTGCCAGCAGGGTACCGACTAGCGGGAGACTAGACGGGGAGCTGTTTTTT. Its protein product is CASRVPTSGRLDGELFF.

This clone was counted a single time. This chain connects TRBV6-6 to TRBJ2-5, with TRBD2 matching 9 bases. The CDR3 runs 15 residues. Germline loops: CDR1 MNHNY, CDR2 SVGAGI (reference sequence). V shed 7 bases, J shed 4 bases, and the junction held 10 bases outside the gene matches. The CDR3 loop reads CASILLAGISETQYF. CDR3 nucleotide sequence: TGTGCCAGCATCCTCCTAGCGGGAATCTCAGAGACCCAGTACTTC.

V gene TRBV5-8 combines with J gene TRBJ2-3; 8 bases are shared with TRBD1. Germline trimming cut 4 bases from V and 1 base from J; bases unmatched to any gene: 5. Germline values: CDR1 SGHTS, CDR2 YDEGEE. The CDR3 contains 15 residues. CDR3 region: CASSRTGLGTDTQYF. DNA of the CDR3: TGTGCCAGCAGCAGGACAGGGCTGGGCACAGATACGCAGTATTTT.

This chain uses TRBV7-2 with TRBJ2-5; a weak D match, TRBD1 (7 bases). CDR1 SGHTA and CDR2 FQGNSA come from the germline V gene. The CDR3 totals 14 residues. Trimming took 6 bases from V and 2 from J, leaving 13 bases between them. CDR3 region: CASSFQGGQETQYF. CDR3 DNA sequence: TGTGCCAGCAGTTTTCAGGGGGGACAAGAGACCCAGTACTTC.

The rearrangement uses TRBV2 and TRBJ1-2; possible D gene TRBD1, 5 bases. This CDR3 contains 15 residues. Trimming stripped 5 bases from V and 3 bases from J, with 16 bases between. CDR1 is SNHLY and CDR2 is FYNNEI in the germline V gene. CDR3 sequence reads: CASSKDISTDYGYTF. The CDR3 bases are TGTGCCAGCAGTAAGGACATTTCAACCGACTATGGCTACACCTTC.

Turning to this clone: One junction end does not reproduce the germline sequence, and a read error may be involved. The chain is built from TRBV7-7 and TRBJ2-1, with TRBD2 matching over 12 bases. From germline, CDR1 is SSHAT and CDR2 FNYEAQ (reference sequence). The CDR3 spans 15 residues. The CDR3 DNA is TGTGCTAGCAGCCGACTAGCGGGAGCCTACAATGAGCAGTTCTTC. Translation gives CASSRLAGAYNEQFF. Full variable domain (outside the CDR3, taken from reference TRBV7-7 and TRBJ2-1): GAGVSQSPRYKVTKRGQDVTLRCDPISSHATLYWYQQALGQGPEFLTYFNYEAQPDKSGLPSDRFSAERPEGSISTLTIQRTEQRDSAMYRCASSRLAGAYNEQFFGPGTRLTVL.

J is TRBJ2-3 and V is TRBV15; the D gene is possibly TRBD2 (6 bases). The CDR3 spans 14 residues. V was cut by 5 bases and J by 0 bases, with 9 bases left in between. Per germline, CDR1 LNHNV and CDR2 YYDKDF (reference sequence). The DNA of the CDR3 is TGTGCCACCAGCGGCGGGGCTAGCACAGATACGCAGTATTTT. As protein: CATSGGASTDTQYF. The full variable domain, its missing parts supplied by reference TRBV15 and TRBJ2-3, is DAMVIQNPRYQVTQFGKPVTLSCSQTLNHNVMYWYQQKSSQAPKLLFHYYDKDFNNEADTPDNFQSRRPNTSFCFLDIRSPGLGDTAMYLCATSGGASTDTQYFGPGTRLTVL.

Only a few counts were recorded for this clone. The J gene is TRBJ2-7, the V gene TRBV30, with D tentatively TRBD2 (6 bases). The CDR3 runs to 13 residues. Germline V gives CDR1 GTSNPN, CDR2 SVGIG (reference sequence). Trimming removed 0 bases at V and 2 bases at J, with 8 bases between. DNA of the CDR3: TGTGCCTGGAGTGTACGCGGGGCCTACGAGCAGTACTTC. It is translated as CAWSVRGAYEQYF. Drawing the rest from reference TRBV30 and TRBJ2-7, the complete variable domain is SQTIHQWPATLVQPVGSPLSLECTVEGTSNPNLYWYRQAAGRGLQLLFYSVGIGQISSEVPQNLSASRPQDRQFILSSKKLLLSDSGFYLCAWSVRGAYEQYFGPGTRLTVT.

V gene TRBV11-3 combines with J gene TRBJ2-5; D uncertain. The J call may not be correct, given that the DNA end is closer to TRBJ2-7. Germline CDR1 reads SGHNT; CDR2 reads YENEEA. The CDR3 contains 15 residues. CDR3 amino acids: CASSLDWQASYEQYF. In DNA, the CDR3 is TGTGCCAGCAGCTTAGATTGGCAGGCCTCCTACGAGCAGTACTTC.

This clone was counted only a few times. The chain has TRBV4-3 and TRBJ1-1; D is perhaps TRBD1 (6 bases). Germline V gene sequence: CDR1 LGHNA, CDR2 YSLEER. CDR3 size: 16 residues. V dropped 1 base and J dropped 1 base, with 13 bases sitting between them. The CDR3 reads CASSQAARGWNTEAFF. The CDR3 bases are TGCGCCAGCAGCCAAGCGGCCAGGGGCTGGAACACTGAAGCTTTCTTT.

In this sample, this clone turned up a few times. The chain links TRBV5-8 to TRBJ2-1; 10 nucleotides align to TRBD2. Germline-derived CDR1 and CDR2 are SGHTS and YDEGEE. The CDR3 has 16 residues. J gave up 2 bases and V 0 bases, and 2 bases lay outside the gene matches. The CDR3 coding sequence is TGTGCCAGCAGCTTGGAGCTAGCGGGGGCCTACAATGAGCAGTTCTTC. This sequence encodes CASSLELAGAYNEQFF.

The chain links TRBV6-1 to TRBJ2-7, with TRBD1 matching 9 bases. With V trimmed by 2 bases and J by 2 bases, 4 bases remained unmatched. The CDR3 consists of 15 residues. Germline V CDR1 and CDR2: MNHNS, SASEGT. CDR3: CASSEMGTGTYEQYF. The CDR3 region has the DNA TGTGCCAGCAGTGAAATGGGGACAGGGACCTACGAGCAGTACTTC.

The chain employs TRBV5-4 and TRBJ2-6; 7 nucleotides match TRBD1. V trimming: 4 bases; J trimming: 1 base; junction bases outside the gene matches: 8. Germline CDR1 and CDR2: SGHNT and YYREEE (reference sequence). The CDR3 spans 17 residues. The CDR3: CASSTGALGSGANVLTF. The CDR3 region has the DNA TGTGCCAGCAGCACAGGGGCCCTGGGGTCTGGGGCCAACGTCCTGACTTTC.

CDR3 sequence reads: CASRKGQGALVTEAFF. In DNA, the CDR3 is TGTGCCAGCAGAAAAGGACAGGGGGCCTTGGTGACTGAAGCTTTCTTT. This rearrangement joins TRBV27 to TRBJ1-1, with 11 bases matching TRBD1. CDR1 and CDR2 from the germline V gene are MNHEY and SMNVEV (reference sequence). V shed 6 bases and J 5 bases; nucleotides not matched to a gene: 11. CDR3 size: 16 residues.

The V call is TRBV9, the J call TRBJ2-2, with 8 nucleotides matching TRBD1. CDR1 is SGDLS, CDR2 YYNGEE, per germline. V shed 3 bases, J shed 4 bases, and the junction held 5 bases outside the gene matches. The CDR3 has 15 residues. In DNA form, the CDR3 reads TGTGCCAGCAGCGCTGGACAGGGAGGCACCGGGGAGCTGTTTTTT. Its translation: CASSAGQGGTGELFF.